This TCR beta chain was captured by sequencing in a study of shared clonotypes between healthy human individuals. Whole-study results and caveats: Only blood samples were collected, and tissue repertoires likely differ. Larger richness was generally estimated for naive than memory subsets.

This clone was observed a few times. Its target is not known. Other DNA sequences of this sample code for an identical CDR3. In the original analysis: Filtering was not the same, since immunoSEQ gave junction-only sequences without quality scores. Generated by immunoSEQ multiplex PCR, the TCRdb table keeps only in-frame clones and is missing some. The V and J calls and the clone size are those of that table, but D and trimming were determined from the DNA. The table has hundreds of thousands of clones, approximately 96% seen once. CD45RO negativity and positive selection for CCR7 defined naive CD8 cells, a population that excluded terminally differentiated effector memory CD45RA+ cells. The CDR3 is made up of 11 amino acids. Germline CDR1 MDHEN, CDR2 SYDVKM. The ends were cut back, 3 bases at V and 2 bases at J, with 1 base in the middle.

The sequencing input was naive CD8+ T cells sorted from blood. The sequence was collected from a woman aged 25-40 years in good health. The chain has TRBV28 and TRBJ1-1; D is unclear. Here the CDR3 reads CASSFNTEAFF. The CDR3 DNA reads as TGTGCCAGCAGTTTTAACACTGAAGCTTTCTTT. Drawing the rest from reference TRBV28 and TRBJ1-1, the complete variable domain is DVKVTQSSRYLVKRTGEKVFLECVQDMDHENMFWYRQDPGLGLRLIYFSYDVKMKEKGDIPEGYSVSREKKERFSLILESASTNQTSMYLCASSFNTEAFFGQGTRLTVV.